One sample yielded the 13 T cell receptor beta chains listed below, sequenced in a study of immune characteristics of hereditary and idiopathic chronic pancreatitis. Patients having total pancreatectomy with islet autotransplantation provided the chronic pancreatitis pancreas tissue. Data came from immunoSEQ multiplex PCR; TCRdb stores just in-frame clones and leaves some out. The sample yields 1,300 to 1,500 clones, 55% to 75% seen once. Sequencing was carried out using pancreas tissue with hereditary chronic pancreatitis. Receptors originate from a human donor with chronic pancreatitis.

This clone appeared a single time. The chain joins TRBV19 to TRBJ1-1; no definite D call. V shed 8 bases and J shed 2 bases, with 9 bases lying between them. CDR3 size: 12 residues. The germline V gene has CDR1 LNHDA and CDR2 SQIVND (reference sequence). The DNA for the CDR3 is TGTGCCAGTGGAGGTCTCAACACTGAAGCTTTCTTT. Encoded protein: CASGGLNTEAFF.

The chain carries TRBV3-1 (or the pseudogene TRBV3-2) and TRBJ1-1; unclear D gene. This CDR3 has 14 amino acids. V lost 1 base and J lost 3, with 9 bases in between. Per the germline V gene, CDR1 is LGHDT and CDR2 is YNNKEL (reference sequence). The CDR3 protein is CASSQGVGHTEAFF. The CDR3 bases are TGTGCCAGCAGCCAAGGAGTTGGGCACACTGAAGCTTTCTTT.

The rearrangement joins TRBV20-1 to TRBJ1-6; 8 bases line up with TRBD1. V was clipped by 3 bases and J by 0 bases; unmatched bases: 7. Germline lookup yields CDR1 DFQATT and CDR2 SNEGSKA (reference sequence). This CDR3 is 17 amino acids long. CDR3 nucleotide sequence: TGCAGTGCTAGTCTCCGGACAGGGAGCTCCTATAATTCACCCCTCCACTTT. Amino acid sequence: CSASLRTGSSYNSPLHF.

This chain joins TRBV10-2 and TRBJ1-5; a weak D match, TRBD1 (6 bases). The V end was cut by 7 bases, the J end by 0 bases, with 13 bases between. CDR3 size: 15 residues. Germline V CDR1 and CDR2: WSHSY, SAAADI. The CDR3 protein is CASTHGQFSNQPQHF. CDR3 DNA: TGCGCCAGCACACACGGACAGTTTAGCAATCAGCCCCAGCATTTT.

This clone appeared a single time. J is TRBJ1-5 and V is TRBV28; D unresolved. With 3 bases removed from V and 11 bases from J, the gap between germline ends came to 17 bases. Germline CDR1 MDHEN, CDR2 SYDVKM. The CDR3 is made up of 14 amino acids. CDR3 protein: CASSFYPEIGAQHF. CDR3 coding DNA: TGTGCCAGCAGTTTTTACCCAGAGATAGGAGCCCAGCATTTT. Looking up the rest from reference TRBV28 and TRBJ1-5 gives the full variable domain: DVKVTQSSRYLVKRTGEKVFLECVQDMDHENMFWYRQDPGLGLRLIYFSYDVKMKEKGDIPEGYSVSREKKERFSLILESASTNQTSMYLCASSFYPEIGAQHFGDGTRLSIL.

The chain uses TRBV28 and TRBJ2-7, with 9 bases fitting TRBD1. This CDR3 has 14 residues. J gave up 2 bases and V 6 bases, and 5 bases lay outside the gene matches. Germline lookup yields CDR1 MDHEN and CDR2 SYDVKM. DNA for the CDR3: TGTGCCAGCAGCTCCTGGACAGGGGCCTACGAGCAGTACTTC. Amino acid sequence: CASSSWTGAYEQYF.

A remark on this clone: The sample carries other DNA sequences with the same CDR3. The J gene is TRBJ1-5, the V gene TRBV20-1; D call uncertain. The CDR3 has 15 residues. Germline V gene sequence: CDR1 DFQATT, CDR2 SNEGSKA (reference sequence). The germline V and J ends were trimmed by 3 bases and 1 base, with 13 bases remaining between them. This chain's CDR3 is CSASSGLVSNQPQHF. As DNA, the CDR3 is TGCAGTGCTAGTTCGGGTCTTGTGAGCAATCAGCCCCAGCATTTT.

This clone was observed a handful of times. The chain links TRBV3-1 (or the pseudogene TRBV3-2) to TRBJ1-4; D is ambiguous. Trimming took off 2 bases at V and 9 bases at J, with 7 bases between the two ends. This CDR3 is 12 amino acids long. The germline CDR1 and CDR2 sequences are LGHDT and YNNKEL (reference sequence). The CDR3 sequence: CASSQSGKKLFF. CDR3 DNA sequence: TGTGCCAGCAGCCAATCAGGCAAAAAACTGTTTTTT.

The CDR3: CASSPQGNYGYTF. As DNA, the CDR3 is TGTGCCAGCAGCCCACAGGGAAACTATGGCTACACCTTC. The rearrangement joins TRBV7-9 to TRBJ1-2; D might be TRBD1 (6 bases). The ends were cut back, 5 bases at V and 2 bases at J, with 9 bases in the middle. The CDR3 contains 13 residues. From germline, CDR1 is SEHNR and CDR2 FQNEAQ (reference sequence).

CDR3 DNA: TGTGCCAGCAGCTTAGAAGGGAATACGCAGTATTTT. Translated, it gives CASSLEGNTQYF. The V call is TRBV7-2, the J call TRBJ2-3; no reliable D call. This CDR3 has 12 residues. The germline V gene has CDR1 SGHTA and CDR2 FQGNSA. V lost 1 base, J lost 7 bases, and 6 bases lay in between.

This chain connects TRBV7-3 to TRBJ2-3, with D perhaps matching TRBD1 or TRBD2 (5 bases each). V dropped 0 bases and J dropped 4 bases, with 11 bases sitting between them. The CDR3 has 15 amino acids. Germline CDR1 and CDR2: SGHTA and FQGTGA. The chain's CDR3 is CASSLTRGDPDTQYF. CDR3 DNA: TGTGCCAGCAGCTTAACTCGAGGGGATCCAGATACGCAGTATTTT.

A single count supports this clone. The V call is TRBV13, the J call TRBJ2-1, with 13 bases aligning to TRBD2. This CDR3 is built from 15 residues. J gave up 6 bases and V 5 bases, and 4 bases lay outside the gene matches. From germline, CDR1 is PRHDT and CDR2 FYEKMQ (reference sequence). CDR3: CASSRTSGGVNEQFF. The CDR3 coding sequence is TGTGCCAGCAGCCGAACTAGCGGGGGGGTCAATGAGCAGTTCTTC.

V is TRBV7-9 and J is TRBJ2-3; a possible D gene is TRBD2 (5 bases). The CDR3 loop spans 15 amino acids. V lost 6 bases and J 4 bases, leaving 17 bases between the germline ends. Germline V gene sequence: CDR1 SEHNR, CDR2 FQNEAQ (reference sequence). The CDR3, as DNA: TGTGCCAGCAGTCCCGGGGTGGTGGTTGCAGATACGCAGTATTTT. Amino acids: CASSPGVVVADTQYF.